This TCR beta chain was sequenced in a study of T cell repertoires in cytomegalovirus infection. At the level of the study: As its CMV epitopes, the study selected recently identified HLA-C-restricted and well-studied HLA-B-restricted targets. CMV infection and matching HLA type were both indicated by public TCR beta signatures.

V was pared by 7 bases and J by 3 bases, with 16 bases of the junction left unmatched. Germline CDR1 and CDR2: SQVTM and ANQGSEA. This CDR3 comprises 16 residues. From the reads, TCRdb called clonotypes with MiXCR, one entry per CDR3 protein. Altogether 450,000 to 600,000 distinct CDR3 sequences are present, about 33% being singletons, with the ten largest covering 17%. On this clonotype itself: What it binds is unknown.

The sequence came from a human donor in good health (CMV status not recorded). Some clones in this sample may be carry-over from other donors' samples. This material consisted of cultured PBMCs, taken from culture after CMV antigen stimulation. This sequence joins TRBV29-1 and TRBJ2-7; TRBD2 agrees at 9 bases. As DNA, the CDR3 is TGCAGCGCCGCTGAAGCCTCTAGCGGGATATTCTACGAGCAGTACTTC. Translated: CSAAEASSGIFYEQYF.